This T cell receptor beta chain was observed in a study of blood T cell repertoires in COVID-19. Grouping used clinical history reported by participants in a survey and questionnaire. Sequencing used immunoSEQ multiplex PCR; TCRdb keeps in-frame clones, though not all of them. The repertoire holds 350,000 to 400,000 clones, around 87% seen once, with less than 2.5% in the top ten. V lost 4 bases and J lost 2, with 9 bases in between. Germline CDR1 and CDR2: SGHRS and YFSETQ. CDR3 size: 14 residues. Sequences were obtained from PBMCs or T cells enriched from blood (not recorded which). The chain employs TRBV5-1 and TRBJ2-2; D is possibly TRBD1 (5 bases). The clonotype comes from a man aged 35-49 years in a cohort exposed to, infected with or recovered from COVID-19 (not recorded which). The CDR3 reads CASSQDSNTGELFF. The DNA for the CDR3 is TGCGCCAGCAGCCAAGACAGTAACACCGGGGAGCTGTTTTTT.